Listed here are 26 T cell receptor beta chains from one sample, sequenced in a study of blood T cell repertoires in COVID-19. Some clones are missing from TCRdb's copy, which holds only in-frame ones; the method was immunoSEQ multiplex PCR. The sample holds 250,000 to 350,000 clones, 80% to 90% seen once. Sequenced material: PBMCs or T cells enriched from blood (not recorded which). These receptors came from a woman in her 30s who had recovered from COVID-19.

The CDR3 is CASSSQDRRNNSPLHF. CDR3 nucleotides: TGTGCCAGCAGCTCCCAGGACAGGCGGAATAATTCACCCCTCCACTTT. This chain links TRBV7-2 with TRBJ1-6; TRBD1 matches 7 bases. The CDR3 is 16 residues long. Unmatched junction bases numbered 8, after V lost 4 bases and J lost 5 bases. Germline loops: CDR1 SGHTA, CDR2 FQGNSA.

This sequence joins TRBV7-2 and TRBJ1-2, with TRBD1 matching 7 bases. The CDR3 contains 15 residues. Germline CDR1 reads SGHTA; CDR2 reads FQGNSA. Trimming removed 5 bases from V and 1 base from J; junction bases left unmatched: 7. For the CDR3, the DNA is TGTGCCAGCAGCGTAACAGGGGTTGGTAACTATGGCTACACCTTC. This gives the protein CASSVTGVGNYGYTF.

V and J are TRBV10-3 and TRBJ1-2; the D gene is possibly TRBD1 (6 bases). There are 16 residues in the CDR3. Trimming removed 5 bases at V and 6 bases at J, with 22 bases between. Per germline, CDR1 ENHRY and CDR2 SYGVKD. CDR3 sequence: CAISWAGPGDRDGYTF. The DNA of the CDR3 is TGTGCCATCAGTTGGGCCGGTCCAGGGGATCGCGATGGCTACACCTTC.

V and J are TRBV27 and TRBJ2-2; 7 bases agree with TRBD1. With V trimmed by 2 bases and J by 5 bases, 14 bases remained unmatched. The CDR3 contains 18 residues. Germline V gene sequence: CDR1 MNHEY, CDR2 SMNVEV (reference sequence). In DNA, the CDR3 is TGTGCCAGCAGTTTACTAATTTGGACAGGCGAGGGAACCGGGGAGCTGTTTTTT. Encoded protein: CASSLLIWTGEGTGELFF.

V usage is TRBV5-1 and J usage is TRBJ2-3; 9 bases agree with TRBD2. V lost 2 bases to trimming and J lost 6 bases; unmatched junction nucleotides: 7. The CDR3 length is 15 residues. The germline V gene has CDR1 SGHRS and CDR2 YFSETQ. The DNA of the CDR3 is TGCGCCAGCAGCTTATTAGCGGGAGTGGGGGATACGCAGTATTTT. As protein: CASSLLAGVGDTQYF. Complete variable domain (other parts from reference TRBV5-1 and TRBJ2-3): KAGVTQTPRYLIKTRGQQVTLSCSPISGHRSVSWYQQTPGQGLQFLFEYFSETQRNKGNFPGRFSGRQFSNSRSEMNVSTLELGDSALYLCASSLLAGVGDTQYFGPGTRLTVL.

The rearrangement joins TRBV16 to TRBJ1-2; no reliable D call. The V gene's germline CDR1 is KGHSY and CDR2 FQNENV. The V end was cut by 0 bases, the J end by 6 bases, with 11 bases between. CDR3 length: 14 amino acids. The CDR3 loop is CASSQSSRLDGYTF. CDR3 sequence (DNA): TGTGCCAGCAGCCAATCCTCGAGGTTGGATGGCTACACCTTC.

The J gene is TRBJ1-2, the V gene TRBV20-1; D remains unclear. The CDR3 has 11 amino acids. V lost 6 bases and J lost 4, with 9 bases in between. Looked up from germline, CDR1 is DFQATT and CDR2 is SNEGSKA (reference sequence). The CDR3 protein is CSAQASYGYTF. CDR3 bases: TGCAGTGCGCAGGCTTCCTATGGCTACACCTTC.

The chain combines TRBV28 with TRBJ2-5; TRBD1 matches at 7 bases. This CDR3 spans 12 amino acids. V shed 4 bases and J 9 bases; nucleotides not matched to a gene: 5. Germline loops: CDR1 MDHEN, CDR2 SYDVKM. This CDR3 is CASSYYQGAQYF. DNA of the CDR3: TGTGCCAGCAGTTATTATCAGGGGGCCCAGTACTTC.

The V call is TRBV30, the J call TRBJ1-5, with no clear D. V dropped 0 bases and J dropped 2 bases, with 8 bases sitting between them. The V gene's germline CDR1 is GTSNPN and CDR2 SVGIG (reference sequence). The CDR3 runs to 14 residues. The CDR3 loop reads CAWSVLGRNQPQHF. The CDR3 nucleotides are TGTGCCTGGAGTGTACTTGGTCGCAATCAGCCCCAGCATTTT. Together with reference TRBV30 and TRBJ1-5, the CDR3 gives the full variable domain: SQTIHQWPATLVQPVGSPLSLECTVEGTSNPNLYWYRQAAGRGLQLLFYSVGIGQISSEVPQNLSASRPQDRQFILSSKKLLLSDSGFYLCAWSVLGRNQPQHFGDGTRLSIL.

The chain joins TRBV7-9 to TRBJ2-5, with 9 bases that match TRBD2. Germline CDR1 and CDR2: SEHNR and FQNEAQ (reference sequence). The V gene end was trimmed by 2 bases and the J gene end by 3 bases; junction bases not matched to a gene: 7. The CDR3 runs 16 residues. The CDR3 DNA reads TGTGCCAGCAGCTTACTACTGGGACTAGCTGAAGAGACCCAGTACTTC. This codes for CASSLLLGLAEETQYF.

This chain joins TRBV5-6 and TRBJ2-2, with TRBD1 matching 8 bases. Germline-derived CDR1 and CDR2 are SGHDT and YYEEEE. This CDR3 is 16 amino acids long. Losses at the gene ends were 4 bases for V and 5 bases for J; bases not matched to a gene: 10. The CDR3 loop is CASSVYDRGVTGELFF. CDR3 DNA sequence: TGTGCCAGCAGCGTATATGACAGGGGTGTAACCGGGGAGCTGTTTTTT.

Only one count was recorded for this clone. The CDR3 sequence is CASSLEGYEQYF. CDR3 DNA: TGTGCCAGCAGTTTAGAGGGATACGAGCAGTACTTC. The chain carries TRBV28 and TRBJ2-7, with a weak D call TRBD2 (5 bases). V was pared by 2 bases and J by 4 bases, with 6 bases between. There are 12 residues in the CDR3. Germline V lookup: CDR1 MDHEN, CDR2 SYDVKM.

This chain uses TRBV27 with TRBJ2-7; the match to TRBD1 covers 9 bases. This CDR3 has 13 amino acids. V was clipped by 9 bases and J by 2 bases; unmatched bases: 5. The germline gives CDR1 MNHEY, CDR2 SMNVEV (reference sequence). The DNA for the CDR3 is TGTGCCAGTAAACAGGGGGCGGCCTACGAGCAGTACTTC. It is translated as CASKQGAAYEQYF.

The chain carries TRBV7-9 and TRBJ2-5; D uncertain. The CDR3 loop spans 12 amino acids. Trimming left V 2 bases short and J 5 bases short, with 6 bases between. Germline CDR1 is SEHNR and CDR2 is FQNEAQ (reference sequence). CDR3 DNA: TGTGCCAGCAGCTTATCATTTGAGACCCAGTACTTC. Residues: CASSLSFETQYF.

The count of this clone is one. This sequence joins TRBV23-1 and TRBJ1-5; 7 positions agree with TRBD1. TRBV23-1 is flagged as an ORF with uncertain function. V shed 6 bases, J shed 0 bases, and the junction held 8 bases outside the gene matches. The CDR3 sequence is 16 residues long. The CDR3 sequence is CASRPTGVLSNQPQHF. The CDR3 nucleotides are TGCGCCAGCAGACCTACAGGGGTTCTTAGCAATCAGCCCCAGCATTTT.

V is TRBV5-1 and J is TRBJ2-3; 8 bases map to TRBD2. This CDR3 has 15 residues. Losses at the gene ends were 1 base for V and 3 bases for J; bases not matched to a gene: 4. Germline V gene lookup returns CDR1 SGHRS and CDR2 YFSETQ. CDR3 region: CASSLWRGETDTQYF. CDR3 in DNA: TGCGCCAGCAGCTTGTGGCGGGGGGAAACAGATACGCAGTATTTT.

V is TRBV7-9 and J is TRBJ1-4; a possible D gene is TRBD1 (5 bases). CDR1 SEHNR and CDR2 FQNEAQ come from the germline V gene (reference sequence). The CDR3 is 15 residues long. The V gene lost 1 base and the J gene lost 8 bases, with 14 bases spanning the gap. CDR3 amino acids: CASSLVSGQLEKLFF. The DNA for the CDR3 is TGTGCCAGCAGCTTAGTCTCAGGGCAACTCGAAAAACTGTTTTTT.

The rearrangement links TRBV14 to TRBJ1-5, with D perhaps TRBD1 (5 bases). Trimming stripped 2 bases from V and 10 bases from J, with 12 bases between. The CDR3 covers 13 residues. Germline values: CDR1 SGHDN, CDR2 FVKESK. For the CDR3, the DNA is TGTGCCAGCAGCCAACTCGTCGACAGCCCCCAGCATTTT. As protein: CASSQLVDSPQHF.

The sample holds one count of this clone. The chain combines TRBV19 with TRBJ2-7, with a weak D call TRBD2 (5 bases). The CDR3 runs to 14 residues. Germline V lookup: CDR1 LNHDA, CDR2 SQIVND (reference sequence). Trimming removed 1 base from V and 1 base from J, with 8 bases in between. CDR3 sequence reads: CASSIGGGSYEQYF. Written as DNA, the CDR3 is TGTGCCAGTAGTATAGGAGGAGGTTCCTACGAGCAGTACTTC.

The genes are TRBV7-2 and TRBJ2-4, with a tentative D call TRBD2 (5 bases). The length of the CDR3 is 16 residues. Per the germline V gene, CDR1 is SGHTA and CDR2 is FQGNSA. The germline V and J ends were trimmed by 3 bases and 8 bases, with 20 bases remaining between them. The CDR3 loop is CASSLRPPGIRDIQYF. In nucleotides, the CDR3 is TGTGCCAGCAGCTTGAGGCCTCCGGGGATAAGGGACATTCAGTACTTC.

The chain links TRBV28 to TRBJ2-1, with 15 nucleotides matching TRBD2. The CDR3 spans 19 residues. CDR1 is MDHEN, CDR2 SYDVKM, per germline. After removal of 6 bases from V and 1 base from J, the junction contained 10 bases not matched to a gene. The chain's CDR3 is CASRGTSGRIDRSYNEQFF. The CDR3 DNA reads as TGTGCCAGCAGAGGGACTAGCGGGAGGATTGATAGATCCTACAATGAGCAGTTCTTC.

The chain uses TRBV7-9 and TRBJ2-2; tentative D call: TRBD1 (6 bases). CDR3 length: 15 residues. The germline CDR1 and CDR2 sequences are SEHNR and FQNEAQ (reference sequence). Trimming left V 5 bases short and J 4 bases short, with 14 bases between. The chain's CDR3 is CASSKLQGATGELFF. As DNA, the CDR3 is TGTGCCAGCAGCAAATTACAGGGTGCCACCGGGGAGCTGTTTTTT.

This clone came up once. The rearrangement joins TRBV30 to TRBJ2-3, with a tentative D call TRBD1 (6 bases). CDR3 length: 15 amino acids. Trimming shortened V by 7 bases and J by 0 bases, and 17 bases separated the two germline ends. Germline-derived CDR1 and CDR2 are GTSNPN and SVGIG (reference sequence). The DNA for the CDR3 is TGTGCCTCTAATCCCAGGGACACTAGCACAGATACGCAGTATTTT. Translating gives CASNPRDTSTDTQYF.

The chain combines TRBV27 with TRBJ1-1; 10 bases agree with TRBD1. CDR3 length: 19 residues. The V and J ends lost 4 bases and 1 base, in that order; junction bases with no gene match: 15. Looked up from germline, CDR1 is MNHEY and CDR2 is SMNVEV (reference sequence). CDR3 sequence reads: CASSYTVDRGLLRNTEAFF. The CDR3, as DNA: TGTGCCAGCAGTTACACAGTGGACAGGGGGTTGTTGAGGAACACTGAAGCTTTCTTT.

This rearrangement joins TRBV13 to TRBJ2-3, with 11 nucleotides matching TRBD2. Germline V gene sequence: CDR1 PRHDT, CDR2 FYEKMQ (reference sequence). With 5 bases clipped from V and 3 bases from J, the junction kept 7 bases outside the gene matches. CDR3 length equals 16 residues. The CDR3 nucleotides are TGTGCCAGCAGCGGTGGGACTAGCGGCAGGACAGATACGCAGTATTTT. This sequence encodes CASSGGTSGRTDTQYF.

The CDR3 sequence: CASSGAGTSFRNEQFF. The DNA for the CDR3 is TGTGCCAGCAGCGGTGCCGGGACTAGTTTTCGAAATGAGCAGTTCTTC. This chain links TRBV7-9 with TRBJ2-1, with 8 bases lining up with TRBD2. This CDR3 is built from 16 residues. The V and J ends lost 5 bases and 7 bases, in that order; junction bases with no gene match: 13. Germline assignment: CDR1 SEHNR and CDR2 FQNEAQ (reference sequence).